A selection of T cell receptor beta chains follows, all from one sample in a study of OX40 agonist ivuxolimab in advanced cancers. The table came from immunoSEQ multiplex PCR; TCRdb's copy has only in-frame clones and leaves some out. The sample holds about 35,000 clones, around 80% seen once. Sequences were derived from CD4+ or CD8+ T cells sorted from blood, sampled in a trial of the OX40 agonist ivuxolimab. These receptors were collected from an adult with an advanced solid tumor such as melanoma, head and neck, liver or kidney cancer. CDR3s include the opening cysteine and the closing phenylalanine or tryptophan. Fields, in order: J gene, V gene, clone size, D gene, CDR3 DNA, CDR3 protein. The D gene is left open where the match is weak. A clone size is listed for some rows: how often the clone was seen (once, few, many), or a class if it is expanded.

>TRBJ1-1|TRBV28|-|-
TGTGCCAGCAGCCCACCTCGGACCTCGGGCACTGAAGCTTTCTTT
CASSPPRTSGTEAFF
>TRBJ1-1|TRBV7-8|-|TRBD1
TGTGCCAGCAGCGGACAGGTGGGCACTGAAGCTTTCTTT
CASSGQVGTEAFF
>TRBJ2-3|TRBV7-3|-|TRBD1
TGTGCCAGCAGCTCCCGGGACAGGGGAGATACGCAGTATTTT
CASSSRDRGDTQYF
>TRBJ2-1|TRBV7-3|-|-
TGTGCCAGCAGCCCGGGACACCCTACAGCCAATGAGCAGTTCTTC
CASSPGHPTANEQFF
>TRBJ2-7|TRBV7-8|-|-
TGTGCCAGCAGCCGGCTGGCCTACGAGCAGTACTTC
CASSRLAYEQYF
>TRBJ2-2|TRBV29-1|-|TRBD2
TGCAGCGTTGTGGCGGGAGGCACCGGGGAGCTGTTTTTT
CSVVAGGTGELFF
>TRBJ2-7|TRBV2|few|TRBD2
TGTGCCAGCTTAGCGGGGGGGACCTACGAGCAGTACTTC
CASLAGGTYEQYF
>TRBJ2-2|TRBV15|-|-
TGTGCCACCAGCAGAGGGTTTAGGATTAACACCGGGGAGCTGTTTTTT
CATSRGFRINTGELFF
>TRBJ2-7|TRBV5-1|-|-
TGCGCCAGCAGCTTAGGTAGGGATTCGGAGCAGTACTTC
CASSLGRDSEQYF
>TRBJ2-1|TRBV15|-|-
TGTGCCACCCTCGAGCCTAGTGCCAATGAGCAGTTCTTC
CATLEPSANEQFF
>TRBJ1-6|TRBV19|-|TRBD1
TGTGCCAGTAGGGCCGGGACAGGGGAATCACCCCTCCACTTT
CASRAGTGESPLHF
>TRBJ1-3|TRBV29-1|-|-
TGCAGTGCCAGCTACTCTGGAAACACCATATATTTT
CSASYSGNTIYF
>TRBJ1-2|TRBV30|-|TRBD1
TGTGCCTGGAGTGTAGGCTGGACAGGAGAGATCCGCTTC
CAWSVGWTGEIRF
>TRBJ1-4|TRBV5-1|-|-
TGCGCCAGCAGCTTGGGGGACATATATGAAAAACTGTTTTTT
CASSLGDIYEKLFF
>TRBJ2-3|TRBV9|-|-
TGTGCCAGCAGCGTCGCGGGGGCCTGGGCAGATACGCAGTATTTT
CASSVAGAWADTQYF
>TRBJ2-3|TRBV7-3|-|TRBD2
TGTGCCAGCAGCTTAACCCCGGGACTAGACACAGATACGCAGTATTTT
CASSLTPGLDTDTQYF
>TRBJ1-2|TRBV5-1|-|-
TGCGCCAGCAGCCCCCCGGCAGGGAACGGCTATGGCTACACCTTC
CASSPPAGNGYGYTF
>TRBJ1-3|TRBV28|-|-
TGTGCCAGCCTGGAAGACTCTGGAAACACCATATATTTT
CASLEDSGNTIYF
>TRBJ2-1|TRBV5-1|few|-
TGCGCCAGCAGCTTGGAAGGGGCCTCCTACAATGAGCAGTTCTTC
CASSLEGASYNEQFF
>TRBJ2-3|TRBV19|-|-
TGTGCCAGTAGTTCACAACTTAGCACAGATACGCAGTATTTT
CASSSQLSTDTQYF
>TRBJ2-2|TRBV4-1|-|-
TGCGCCAGCAGCCCCTACGGTGGGGGCGGGACCAGGTCAAACACCGGGGAGCTGTTTTTT
CASSPYGGGGTRSNTGELFF
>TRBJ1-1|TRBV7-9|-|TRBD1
TGTGCCAGCAGCCCGGGACAGGCTGCTGAAGCTTTCTTT
CASSPGQAAEAFF
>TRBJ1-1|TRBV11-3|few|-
TGTGCCAGCAGCTTAGAAATGAACACTGAAGCTTTCTTT
CASSLEMNTEAFF
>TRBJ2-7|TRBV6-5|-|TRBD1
TGTGCCAGCAGACAGGGGCGCACTTACGAGCAGTACTTC
CASRQGRTYEQYF
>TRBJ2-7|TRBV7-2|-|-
TGTGCCAGCACCCTTACAGGGAGGGAGCAGTACTTC
CASTLTGREQYF
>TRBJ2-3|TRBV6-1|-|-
TGTGCCGCCTCCCGGGATTATAGCACAGATACGCAGTATTTT
CAASRDYSTDTQYF
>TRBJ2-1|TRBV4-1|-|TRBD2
TGCGCCAGCAGCCAAGTACTAGCGGAGAACAATGAGCAGTTCTTC
CASSQVLAENNEQFF
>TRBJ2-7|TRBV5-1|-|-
TGCGCCAGCAGCTCTGGGGGGCCCTACGAGCAGTACTTC
CASSSGGPYEQYF
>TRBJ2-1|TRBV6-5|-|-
TGTGCCAGCAGTTACGCTGGGGGGTCCTACAATGAGCAGTTCTTC
CASSYAGGSYNEQFF
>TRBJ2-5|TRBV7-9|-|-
TGTGCCAGCAGCCTTGAACCGCAGGGGCAAGAGACCCAGTACTTC
CASSLEPQGQETQYF
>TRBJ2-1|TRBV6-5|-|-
TGTGCCAGCAGATCACTCGGAGCCTACAATGAGCAGTTCTTC
CASRSLGAYNEQFF
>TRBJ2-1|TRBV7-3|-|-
TGTGCCAGCAGCCCCCCCCGGAGCGTTGAGCAGTTCTTC
CASSPPRSVEQFF
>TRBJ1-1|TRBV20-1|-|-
TGCAGTGCTAGGGGAGTAAAAGAAGCTTTCTTT
CSARGVKEAFF
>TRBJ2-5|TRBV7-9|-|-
TGTGCCAGCAGCTTGTTGGGGCTCCAAGAGGGGACCCAGTACTTC
CASSLLGLQEGTQYF
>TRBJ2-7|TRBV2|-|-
TGTGCCAGCAGTGAGCGGGGGCCGGTTGAGCAGTACTTC
CASSERGPVEQYF
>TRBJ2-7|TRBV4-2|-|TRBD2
TGTGCCAGCAGCCAAGAGGTGGGAGAAGGCGGGGGTCCTCCCTACGAGCAGTACTTC
CASSQEVGEGGGPPYEQYF
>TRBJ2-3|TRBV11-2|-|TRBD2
TGTGCCAGCAGCCGGGGGGGAGCGGGAGGCCACGACGATACGCAGTATTTT
CASSRGGAGGHDDTQYF
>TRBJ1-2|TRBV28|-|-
TGTGCCAGCAGTTTATCCCAAGAATTCGGCAGGGCCAGTGGCTACACCTTC
CASSLSQEFGRASGYTF
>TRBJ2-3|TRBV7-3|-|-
TGTGCCAGCAGCCTATCCAGAGAGGTCACAGATACGCAGTATTTT
CASSLSREVTDTQYF
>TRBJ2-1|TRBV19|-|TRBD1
TGTGCCAGTAGTATTGGGACAGGGCAGCGGTACAATGAGCAGTTCTTC
CASSIGTGQRYNEQFF
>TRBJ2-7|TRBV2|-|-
TGTGCCAGCCGTTCGGGGGGCACCTACGAGCAGTACTTC
CASRSGGTYEQYF
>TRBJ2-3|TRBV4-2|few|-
TGTGCCAGCAGCCAAGATAAGGAGGTAGCCCCCCCAGATACGCAGTATTTT
CASSQDKEVAPPDTQYF
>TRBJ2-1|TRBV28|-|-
TGTGCCAGCACCCCGGGGTCCTACAATGAGCAGTTCTTC
CASTPGSYNEQFF
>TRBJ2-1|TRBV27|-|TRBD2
TGTGCCAGCAGTCCGAATGGCGGGGGGGCCGGTGAGCAGTTCTTC
CASSPNGGGAGEQFF
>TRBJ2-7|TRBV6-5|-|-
TGTGCCAGCAGTTACGGGACACCCGGGCTGGGCCACGAGCAGTACTTC
CASSYGTPGLGHEQYF